This T cell receptor beta chain was found in a study of blood T cell repertoires in COVID-19. The protocol was immunoSEQ multiplex PCR, while the TCRdb copy is restricted to in-frame clones and leaves out a portion. The sample carries hundreds of thousands of clones, over 75% recorded once. The CDR3 is 15 residues long. V dropped 6 bases and J dropped 3; count of bases not matched to a gene: 8. Germline-derived CDR1 and CDR2 are MNHEY and SVGAGI. This clonotype originated in a human donor in a cohort sampled during active COVID-19. Sample: peripheral blood. The chain carries TRBV6-5 and TRBJ1-2, with TRBD1 matching 9 bases. CDR3 amino acids: CASSYSGQGHYGYTF. The CDR3 DNA reads as TGTGCCAGCAGCTATTCGGGACAGGGTCACTATGGCTACACCTTC.